The 28 T cell receptor beta chains given below trace back to one sample, sequenced in a study of blood T cell repertoires in COVID-19. Sequencing was performed with immunoSEQ multiplex PCR; in TCRdb, only in-frame clones are kept and a portion is missing. The table shows some 300,000 clones, with under 90% occurring only once. Specimen: PBMCs or T cells enriched from blood (not recorded which). All receptors derive from a young man who had recovered from COVID-19.

The chain uses TRBV24-1 and TRBJ2-3, with 10 nucleotides matching TRBD2. Trimming took 5 bases from V and 0 from J; bases not matched to a gene: 4. The CDR3 is 16 amino acids. Germline CDR1 is KGHDR and CDR2 is SFDVKD. In DNA, the CDR3 is TGTGCCACCAGTGGTGCTAGCGGGGGCAGCACAGATACGCAGTATTTT. It translates to CATSGASGGSTDTQYF.

The genes are TRBV19 and TRBJ1-1; 9 bases agree with TRBD1. This CDR3 comprises 13 residues. J gave up 1 base and V 8 bases, and 2 bases lay outside the gene matches. Germline V gene sequence: CDR1 LNHDA, CDR2 SQIVND (reference sequence). The CDR3 coding sequence is TGTGCCAGTGTGGGACAGGGGAACACTGAAGCTTTCTTT. Its protein product is CASVGQGNTEAFF. Based on the CDR3 plus reference TRBV19 and TRBJ1-1, the full variable domain is DGGITQSPKYLFRKEGQNVTLSCEQNLNHDAMYWYRQDPGQGLRLIYYSQIVNDFQKGDIAEGYSVSREKKESFPLTVTSAQKNPTAFYLCASVGQGNTEAFFGQGTRLTVV.

This chain uses TRBV9 with TRBJ1-2; perhaps TRBD1 as D (5 bases). Trimming removed 0 bases from V and 3 bases from J, with 9 bases in between. The CDR3 extends over 14 amino acids. In germline, CDR1 is SGDLS, CDR2 YYNGEE. The CDR3 nucleotides read TGTGCCAGCAGCGTAGCCAGGGCAGACTATGGCTACACCTTC. It codes for CASSVARADYGYTF.

The V and J genes are TRBV5-1 and TRBJ1-6; D is unclear. V was clipped by 2 bases and J by 0 bases, with 6 bases between them. The CDR3 extends over 15 amino acids. The germline CDR1 and CDR2 sequences are SGHRS and YFSETQ. The CDR3 sequence: CASSFGSSYNSPLHF. In DNA form, the CDR3 reads TGCGCCAGCAGCTTTGGCAGCTCCTATAATTCACCCCTCCACTTT.

The chain is built from TRBV4-1 and TRBJ2-7; TRBD2 agrees at 7 bases. In germline, CDR1 is MGHRA, CDR2 YSYEKL. The CDR3 is made up of 14 amino acids. Germline trimming cut 6 bases from V and 7 bases from J; bases unmatched to any gene: 12. The CDR3 DNA reads as TGCGCCAGCAGTTCGGGACTATCCCCTGGGGAGCAGTACTTC. Amino acids: CASSSGLSPGEQYF.

This clone has only one observation. The chain recombines TRBV27 with TRBJ1-1; D might be TRBD1 (5 bases). Trimming shortened V by 4 bases and J by 4 bases, and 13 bases separated the two germline ends. CDR1 MNHEY and CDR2 SMNVEV come from the germline V gene (reference sequence). The CDR3 extends over 14 amino acids. The CDR3 DNA follows: TGTGCCAGCAGTTCCCCGGGGGAGGCCACTGAAGCTTTCTTT. Its translation: CASSSPGEATEAFF.

The chain carries TRBV5-1 and TRBJ1-1; D might be TRBD1 (5 bases). V gave up 0 bases and J gave up 2 bases, with 17 bases separating them. Germline-derived CDR1 and CDR2 are SGHRS and YFSETQ. The CDR3 loop spans 17 amino acids. Written as DNA, the CDR3 is TGCGCCAGCAGCTTGGATGGGGCCCTATTTCAAAACACTGAAGCTTTCTTT. This sequence encodes CASSLDGALFQNTEAFF.

The chain is built from TRBV7-9 and TRBJ1-2; 9 bases fit TRBD1. This CDR3 is 17 amino acids long. V gave up 5 bases and J gave up 4 bases; unmatched junction bases: 14. CDR1 is SEHNR and CDR2 is FQNEAQ in the germline V gene (reference sequence). The CDR3: CASSRGGPRTGAYGYTF. As DNA, the CDR3 is TGTGCCAGCAGCCGAGGGGGCCCTCGGACAGGGGCCTATGGCTACACCTTC. The full variable domain, completed using reference TRBV7-9 and TRBJ1-2, is DTGVSQNPRHKITKRGQNVTFRCDPISEHNRLYWYRQTLGQGPEFLTYFQNEAQLEKSRLLSDRFSAERPKGSFSTLEIQRTEQGDSAMYLCASSRGGPRTGAYGYTFGSGTRLTVV.

The chain is built from TRBV5-4 and TRBJ2-3, with 14 nucleotides matching TRBD2. Germline CDR1 and CDR2: SGHNT and YYREEE (reference sequence). V lost 7 bases and J lost 4; bases outside the gene matches: 8. The CDR3 length is 16 residues. The CDR3 nucleotides read TGTGCCAGCGCCTCAGGGACTAGCGGGAGCCCAGATACGCAGTATTTT. Protein: CASASGTSGSPDTQYF.

The CDR3 nucleotides read TGTGCCAGCAGTGACCCTTATAATTCACCCCTCCACTTT. Protein product: CASSDPYNSPLHF. The chain combines TRBV2 with TRBJ1-6; no reliable D call. The germline V gene has CDR1 SNHLY and CDR2 FYNNEI. V shed 3 bases and J shed 4 bases, with 4 bases lying between them. The CDR3 is made up of 13 amino acids.

As regards this clone: At the DNA level, this CDR3 is encoded by other sequences in the same sample as well. The V and J genes are TRBV5-1 and TRBJ1-2, with 7 bases fitting TRBD1. This CDR3 is 13 amino acids long. With 1 base clipped from V and 8 bases from J, the junction kept 5 bases outside the gene matches. Per the germline V gene, CDR1 is SGHRS and CDR2 is YFSETQ. The CDR3: CASSLSLTGGYTF. The DNA for the CDR3 is TGCGCCAGCAGCTTGAGCCTGACAGGGGGCTACACCTTC.

The rearrangement joins TRBV7-6 to TRBJ2-2, with D unresolved. This CDR3 has 16 amino acids. Per germline, CDR1 SGHVS and CDR2 FNYEAQ. Trimming left V 5 bases short and J 0 bases short, with 13 bases between. Written as DNA, the CDR3 is TGTGCCAGCAGCCCCCTCAACAGAGCGAACACCGGGGAGCTGTTTTTT. Its protein product is CASSPLNRANTGELFF.

A remark on this clone: The junction shows a germline mismatch at one end, possibly a read error. This rearrangement joins TRBV7-2 to TRBJ2-7; D possibly corresponds to TRBD2 (5 bases). Germline V gene lookup returns CDR1 SGHTA and CDR2 FQGNSA. The CDR3 extends over 16 amino acids. CDR3 in DNA: TGTGCCAGCAGCCCCGGGTTGACCCCCCCGACCGGGGTCCGGCACTTC. Its protein product is CASSPGLTPPTGVRHF.

J is TRBJ2-3 and V is TRBV18, with D possibly matching TRBD1 (6 bases). Germline CDR1 reads KGHSH; CDR2 reads LQKENI. The germline V and J ends were trimmed by 5 bases and 0 bases, with 15 bases remaining between them. CDR3 length: 16 amino acids. CDR3 DNA: TGTGCCAGCTCATTCTTACAGGGACCTAGCACAGATACGCAGTATTTT. Its protein product is CASSFLQGPSTDTQYF.

The V and J genes are TRBV7-2 and TRBJ1-4, with D tentatively TRBD1 (5 bases). The CDR3 runs 14 residues. V was cut by 7 bases and J by 3 bases, with 12 bases left in between. Germline V gives CDR1 SGHTA, CDR2 FQGNSA. Written as DNA, the CDR3 is TGTGCCAGCAAACTCGGCAGGGCTAATGAAAAACTGTTTTTT. Translated, it gives CASKLGRANEKLFF.

This clone was seen once. The rearrangement joins TRBV19 to TRBJ1-1, with a weak D call TRBD1 (6 bases). The CDR3 covers 16 residues. Germline V CDR1 and CDR2: LNHDA, SQIVND (reference sequence). The V gene lost 1 base and the J gene lost 0 bases, with 12 bases spanning the gap. CDR3 bases: TGTGCCAGTAGTATAGGGTACGACAGGATGAACACTGAAGCTTTCTTT. Its translation: CASSIGYDRMNTEAFF.

The chain couples TRBV28 to TRBJ1-1; D remains ambiguous. Germline V gene lookup returns CDR1 MDHEN and CDR2 SYDVKM. V was pared by 4 bases and J by 1 base, with 7 bases between. The CDR3 is 13 amino acids. As DNA, the CDR3 is TGTGCCAGCAGTTCCCCAGGGAACACTGAAGCTTTCTTT. This translates into CASSSPGNTEAFF.

This clone was detected only once. Other DNA sequences in the same sample also yield this CDR3. The chain combines TRBV6-5 with TRBJ2-7; 13 bases match TRBD2. The CDR3 is 15 amino acids. Germline CDR1 and CDR2: MNHEY and SVGAGI. V trimming: 5 bases; J trimming: 1 base; junction bases outside the gene matches: 2. The CDR3 loop reads CASSRTSGSSYEQYF. Written as DNA, the CDR3 is TGTGCCAGCAGTAGGACTAGCGGGAGTTCCTACGAGCAGTACTTC.

The chain links TRBV16 to TRBJ1-4; D might be TRBD1 (5 bases). Trimming took off 0 bases at V and 7 bases at J, with 15 bases between the two ends. This CDR3 is built from 16 residues. Germline CDR1 KGHSY, CDR2 FQNENV. The CDR3 is CASSQSGGRIGEKLFF. In DNA, the CDR3 is TGTGCCAGCAGCCAATCGGGGGGACGGATCGGTGAAAAACTGTTTTTT.

The chain has TRBV5-1 and TRBJ1-1, with 8 positions matching TRBD1. The CDR3 totals 15 residues. Germline lookup yields CDR1 SGHRS and CDR2 YFSETQ. The V gene end was trimmed by 0 bases and the J gene end by 3 bases; junction bases not matched to a gene: 4. The CDR3 sequence is CASSLGTGWDTEAFF. The CDR3, as DNA: TGCGCCAGCAGCTTGGGGACAGGGTGGGACACTGAAGCTTTCTTT.

The chain employs TRBV5-1 and TRBJ1-2, with TRBD1 matching over 8 bases. Germline CDR1 reads SGHRS; CDR2 reads YFSETQ. This CDR3 has 14 residues. V lost 4 bases, J lost 4 bases, and 6 bases stayed unmatched. CDR3 sequence: CASSLGQGIYGYTF. The CDR3 nucleotides read TGCGCCAGCAGCCTCGGACAGGGTATCTATGGCTACACCTTC.

The rearrangement links TRBV5-1 to TRBJ2-7; 8 bases align to TRBD1. Germline-derived CDR1 and CDR2 are SGHRS and YFSETQ. The CDR3 is 14 amino acids. V shed 5 bases and J 2 bases; nucleotides not matched to a gene: 6. The DNA of the CDR3 is TGCGCCAGCAGGGCCGGGACAGGAGCCTACGAGCAGTACTTC. Translation: CASRAGTGAYEQYF.

The genes are TRBV19 and TRBJ2-4; 8 bases fit TRBD1. CDR1 LNHDA and CDR2 SQIVND come from the germline V gene (reference sequence). This CDR3 is built from 15 residues. J gave up 2 bases and V 5 bases, and 5 bases lay outside the gene matches. The CDR3 DNA reads TGTGCCAGTAGTCAGGGGGCGTTCTCCAAAAACATTCAGTACTTC. Its translation: CASSQGAFSKNIQYF.

The V gene is TRBV28, the J gene TRBJ2-7; D possibly corresponds to TRBD1 (5 bases). From germline, CDR1 is MDHEN and CDR2 SYDVKM. Trimming took 2 bases from V and 4 from J, leaving 6 bases between them. The CDR3 is 12 amino acids. CDR3 amino acids: CASSLAGYEQYF. CDR3 coding DNA: TGTGCCAGCAGTTTAGCAGGGTACGAGCAGTACTTC.

CDR3 bases: TGTGCCAGCAGCCAACAATCGGCAGGGGATATTCAGCCCCAGCATTTT. Its protein product is CASSQQSAGDIQPQHF. The chain employs TRBV3-1 (or the pseudogene TRBV3-2) and TRBJ1-5; D might be TRBD1 (6 bases). Trimming took off 2 bases at V and 6 bases at J, with 17 bases between the two ends. Germline CDR1 and CDR2: LGHDT and YNNKEL (reference sequence). The CDR3 runs 16 residues.

The chain employs TRBV18 and TRBJ2-1, with D possibly TRBD2 on 5 matching bases. There are 15 residues in the CDR3. Deletions cut 3 bases from V and 0 bases from J, with 9 bases between. CDR1 is KGHSH and CDR2 is LQKENI in the germline V gene. CDR3 sequence: CASSPEVYSYNEQFF. In DNA form, the CDR3 reads TGTGCCAGCTCACCGGAGGTTTACTCCTACAATGAGCAGTTCTTC.

This chain joins TRBV4-1 and TRBJ2-7, with TRBD1 matching 8 bases. Germline lookup yields CDR1 MGHRA and CDR2 YSYEKL. This CDR3 spans 16 amino acids. The V segment lost 4 bases and the J segment 1 base; nucleotides outside the gene matches: 9. CDR3 protein: CASSPVLTGVSYEQYF. As DNA, the CDR3 is TGCGCCAGCAGCCCTGTGTTGACAGGGGTTTCCTACGAGCAGTACTTC.

The table lists this clone with a few counts. The chain joins TRBV7-9 to TRBJ1-2, with 10 bases that match TRBD1. CDR1 is SEHNR and CDR2 is FQNEAQ in the germline V gene (reference sequence). J gave up 8 bases and V 5 bases, and 8 bases lay outside the gene matches. CDR3 size: 14 residues. The CDR3 region has the DNA TGTGCCAGCAGCCTACCCGACAGGGGGCGAGGCTACACCTTC. Encoded protein: CASSLPDRGRGYTF.